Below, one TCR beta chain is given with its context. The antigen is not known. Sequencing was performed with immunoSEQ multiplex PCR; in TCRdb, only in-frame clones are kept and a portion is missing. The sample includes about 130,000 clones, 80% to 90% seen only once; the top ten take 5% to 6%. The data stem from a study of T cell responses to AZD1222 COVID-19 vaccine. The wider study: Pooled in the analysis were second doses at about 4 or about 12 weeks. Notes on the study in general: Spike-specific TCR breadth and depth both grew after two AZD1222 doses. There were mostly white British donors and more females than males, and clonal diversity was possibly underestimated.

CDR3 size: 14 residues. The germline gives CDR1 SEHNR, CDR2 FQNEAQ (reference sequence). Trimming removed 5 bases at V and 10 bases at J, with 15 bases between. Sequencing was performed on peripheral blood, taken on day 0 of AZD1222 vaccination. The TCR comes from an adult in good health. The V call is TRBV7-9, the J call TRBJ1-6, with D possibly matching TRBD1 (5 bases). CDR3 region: CASSLPGPNSPLHF. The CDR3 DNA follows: TGTGCCAGCAGCCTCCCGGGACCGAACTCACCCCTCCACTTT.